The 10 T cell receptor beta chains presented below share a single source sample, sequenced in a study of T cell repertoires in cytomegalovirus infection. MiXCR, run by TCRdb on the reads, gives a single entry per CDR3 protein. The table shows about 220,000 distinct CDR3 sequences, with about 40% occurring only once. For these TCRs, the target antigens are not known. Sequencing used CD8+ T cells from cultured PBMCs, obtained from culture after CMV antigen stimulation. Every receptor here comes from a human donor in good health (CMV status not recorded). Some clones in this sample may be carry-over from other donors' samples.

The chain joins TRBV27 to TRBJ2-1, with TRBD2 as a possible D gene (6 bases). Germline V lookup: CDR1 MNHEY, CDR2 SMNVEV (reference sequence). Trimming left V 5 bases short and J 10 bases short, with 12 bases between. The CDR3 has 12 residues. CDR3 in amino acids: CASSASVIEQFF. The CDR3 nucleotides are TGTGCCAGCAGTGCTAGCGTAATCGAGCAGTTCTTC.

This clonotype was counted only a few times. This chain joins TRBV11-2 and TRBJ2-7; D call uncertain. V was pared by 1 base and J by 6 bases, with 10 bases between. The CDR3 totals 13 residues. Germline V gene lookup returns CDR1 SGHAT and CDR2 FQNNGV. CDR3 in DNA: TGTGCCAGCAGCTTAGTTAGTGGGCGCGAGCAGTACTTC. This encodes CASSLVSGREQYF.

This clonotype was seen a handful of times. The chain carries TRBV11-2 and TRBJ2-2; possible D gene TRBD2, 6 bases. Germline loops: CDR1 SGHAT, CDR2 FQNNGV. The CDR3 spans 17 residues. Trimming took 3 bases from V and 2 from J, leaving 16 bases between them. CDR3 amino acids: CASSFSGGIPNTGELFF. CDR3 nucleotide sequence: TGTGCCAGCAGCTTCTCTGGCGGGATTCCCAACACCGGGGAGCTGTTTTTT.

This chain connects TRBV28 to TRBJ2-1; TRBD2 matches at 11 bases. Trimming took 5 bases from V and 6 from J; bases not matched to a gene: 6. This CDR3 spans 15 amino acids. Per germline, CDR1 MDHEN and CDR2 SYDVKM. CDR3 nucleotide sequence: TGTGCCAGCAGTCCACTAGCGGGAGAGCGCAATGAGCAGTTCTTC. Encoded protein: CASSPLAGERNEQFF.

The CDR3 loop is CASSLGASGAYEQYF. The CDR3 bases are TGTGCCAGCAGCTTAGGGGCTAGCGGGGCCTACGAGCAGTACTTC. The J gene is TRBJ2-7, the V gene TRBV11-2; TRBD2 agrees at 9 bases. Per the germline V gene, CDR1 is SGHAT and CDR2 is FQNNGV. The ends lost 1 base at V and 2 bases at J; junction bases unmatched: 3. The CDR3 is 15 residues long.

This chain connects TRBV7-6 to TRBJ2-1, with D maybe TRBD2 (6 bases). The CDR3 is 13 residues long. Germline loops: CDR1 SGHVS, CDR2 FNYEAQ. Trimming cost V 6 bases and J 7 bases, with 13 bases left between them. The CDR3 DNA is TGTGCCAGCAGGGGACTCTCGTGGAATGAGCAGTTCTTC. Protein product: CASRGLSWNEQFF. Supplemented by reference TRBV7-6 and TRBJ2-1, the full variable domain reads GAGVSQSPRYKVTKRGQDVALRCDPISGHVSLYWYRQALGQGPEFLTYFNYEAQQDKSGLPNDRFSAERPEGSISTLTIQRTEQRDSAMYRCASRGLSWNEQFFGPGTRLTVL.

This rearrangement joins TRBV27 to TRBJ2-7, with D unclear. The CDR3 contains 12 residues. V dropped 5 bases and J dropped 3 bases, with 8 bases sitting between them. Germline V gene data show CDR1 as MNHEY and CDR2 as SMNVEV (reference sequence). Written as DNA, the CDR3 is TGTGCCAGCAGTGCGGATCTCTACGAGCAGTACTTC. Translating gives CASSADLYEQYF.

The chain combines TRBV12-3 or TRBV12-4 with TRBJ2-5; perhaps D is TRBD1 or TRBD2 (5 bases each). The CDR3 totals 13 residues. Trimming left V 6 bases short and J 5 bases short, with 13 bases between. CDR3: CASRRGGSETQYF. The CDR3 bases are TGTGCCAGCAGGAGGGGTGGTTCGGAGACCCAGTACTTC.

The chain recombines TRBV20-1 with TRBJ2-7; 7 bases align to TRBD1. The CDR3 consists of 15 residues. Trimming cost V 3 bases and J 0 bases; bases outside gene matches: 8. Germline values: CDR1 DFQATT, CDR2 SNEGSKA (reference sequence). This CDR3 is CSASDGTESSYEQYF. The CDR3, as DNA: TGCAGTGCTAGCGACGGGACAGAGAGCTCCTACGAGCAGTACTTC.

This clonotype was observed a handful of times. The chain links TRBV7-6 to TRBJ1-2, with 8 bases fitting TRBD1. The ends lost 1 base at V and 2 bases at J; junction bases unmatched: 9. The CDR3 length is 17 residues. Germline values: CDR1 SGHVS, CDR2 FNYEAQ. Written as DNA, the CDR3 is TGTGCCAGCAGCTTAGTTCCGGGCGACAGGGGAAACTATGGCTACACCTTC. Protein: CASSLVPGDRGNYGYTF.